These T cell receptor beta chains were read from a single sample in a study of shared clonotypes between healthy human individuals. Produced via immunoSEQ multiplex PCR; TCRdb's table is partial and in-frame only. The data hold 630,000 or so clones, with nearly 98% observed a single time. Sequencing used naive CD8+ T cells sorted from blood. These receptors were collected from a man aged 25 to 45 in good health. Both conserved end residues are part of each CDR3. The D gene is left open where the match is weak. Not all rows give a size; the values are once, few, many and, for expanded clones, a class.

length: 16
V: TRBV7-3
J: TRBJ1-2
D: TRBD1
size: once
DNA: TGTGCCAGCAGCTTAATAGGGGGCGAGGCCAACTATGGCTACACCTTC
CDR3: CASSLIGGEANYGYTF

length: 14
V: TRBV5-4
J: TRBJ2-1
D: .
size: once
DNA: TGTGCCAGCAGCGCGGAGGGGAAGAGGGATGAGCAGTTCTTC
CDR3: CASSAEGKRDEQFF

length: 16
V: TRBV5-1
J: TRBJ2-5
D: TRBD2
size: .
DNA: TGCGCCAGCAGCGGGGGACTAGCGGGAGGGAGAGAGACCCAGTACTTC
CDR3: CASSGGLAGGRETQYF

length: 14
V: TRBV6-1
J: TRBJ2-2
D: TRBD1
size: .
DNA: TGTGCCAGCCGGGACAGGGGGCATGGCGGGGAGCTGTTTTTT
CDR3: CASRDRGHGGELFF

length: 15
V: TRBV13
J: TRBJ2-6
D: .
size: .
DNA: TGTGCCAGCAGTCATAAAAGGGCTGGGGCCAACGTCCTGACTTTC
CDR3: CASSHKRAGANVLTF

length: 14
V: TRBV5-6
J: TRBJ2-4
D: .
size: .
DNA: TGTGCCAGCAGCTCCGGAACAGCGGAAAACATTCAGTACTTC
CDR3: CASSSGTAENIQYF

length: 14
V: TRBV6-1
J: TRBJ2-7
D: TRBD1
size: .
DNA: TGTGCCAGCATAACCAGGGGGAAGGTCTACGAGCAGTACTTC
CDR3: CASITRGKVYEQYF

length: 14
V: TRBV7-9
J: TRBJ1-2
D: TRBD1
size: .
DNA: TGTGCCAGCAGCTTGGACAGGCCCTTCTATGGCTACACCTTC
CDR3: CASSLDRPFYGYTF

length: 15
V: TRBV13
J: TRBJ2-1
D: TRBD2
size: .
DNA: TGTGCCAGCAGCTTATACCAGCGGGAGCTCTATGAGCAGTTCTTC
CDR3: CASSLYQRELYEQFF

length: 13
V: TRBV2
J: TRBJ1-1
D: .
size: .
DNA: TGTGCCAGCAGTGAAAGTCTGGGCACTGAAGCTTTCTTT
CDR3: CASSESLGTEAFF

length: 17
V: TRBV14
J: TRBJ1-5
D: .
size: .
DNA: TGTGCCAGCAGCCAGAGATATTCAGGGGATAGCAATCAGCCCCAGCATTTT
CDR3: CASSQRYSGDSNQPQHF

length: 15
V: TRBV15
J: TRBJ2-5
D: TRBD2
size: .
DNA: TGTGCCACCAGAGAAAGTAGCGGGAGTTCGAAGACCCAGTACTTC
CDR3: CATRESSGSSKTQYF

length: 12
V: TRBV7-9
J: TRBJ2-3
D: .
size: .
DNA: TGTGCCAGCAGCGACACAACAGATACGCAGTATTTT
CDR3: CASSDTTDTQYF

length: 15
V: TRBV27
J: TRBJ2-1
D: TRBD1
size: once
DNA: TGTGCCAGCAGCCGACGACAGGGGGCTTTCAATGAGCAGTTCTTC
CDR3: CASSRRQGAFNEQFF

length: 16
V: TRBV4-1
J: TRBJ2-1
D: .
size: once
DNA: TGCGCCAGCAGCCAAAGGGACTCACCCGGGAACAATGAGCAGTTCTTC
CDR3: CASSQRDSPGNNEQFF

length: 12
V: TRBV5-6
J: TRBJ1-1
D: .
size: .
DNA: TGTGCCAGCAGCTGGGTGAACACTGAAGCTTTCTTT
CDR3: CASSWVNTEAFF

length: 13
V: TRBV27
J: TRBJ2-7
D: .
size: .
DNA: TGTGCCAGCAGACGACAACAGGGTGGTGAGCAGTACTTC
CDR3: CASRRQQGGEQYF

length: 13
V: TRBV5-1
J: TRBJ2-5
D: .
size: .
DNA: TGCGCCAGCAGCTTGAATGCAGAAGAGACCCAGTACTTC
CDR3: CASSLNAEETQYF

length: 14
V: TRBV11-2
J: TRBJ2-7
D: .
size: .
DNA: TGTGCCAGCAGCTTAGGGGAAGGGCACTACGAGCAGTACTTC
CDR3: CASSLGEGHYEQYF

length: 16
V: TRBV10-3
J: TRBJ2-2
D: TRBD2
size: .
DNA: TGTGCCATCCCTCTTGCCAGCGGGACGAACACCGGGGAGCTGTTTTTT
CDR3: CAIPLASGTNTGELFF

length: 18
V: TRBV27
J: TRBJ2-5
D: TRBD1
size: .
DNA: TGTGCCAGCAGCCAGGTTGGGATCGGGTACAGGGGGGCTGAGACCCAGTACTTC
CDR3: CASSQVGIGYRGAETQYF

length: 13
V: TRBV4-3
J: TRBJ2-7
D: .
size: .
DNA: TGCGCCAGCAGCCAGGGTACAGGCTACGAGCAGTACTTC
CDR3: CASSQGTGYEQYF

length: 12
V: TRBV7-9
J: TRBJ1-1
D: .
size: .
DNA: TGTGCCAGCAGCGAAGGGGAAACTGAAGCTTTCTTT
CDR3: CASSEGETEAFF

length: 17
V: TRBV19
J: TRBJ2-1
D: .
size: .
DNA: TGTGCCAGTAGTAGGTCGTCCGGGACCACCTACTACAATGAGCAGTTCTTC
CDR3: CASSRSSGTTYYNEQFF

length: 15
V: TRBV11-2
J: TRBJ1-2
D: .
size: .
DNA: TGTGCCAGCAGCTTATTACCCGGGGATCTGCATGGCTACACCTTC
CDR3: CASSLLPGDLHGYTF

length: 14
V: TRBV5-4
J: TRBJ1-4
D: TRBD1
size: .
DNA: TGTGCCAGCAGCCCGGACAGGGTGAAGGAAAAACTGTTTTTT
CDR3: CASSPDRVKEKLFF

length: 16
V: TRBV9
J: TRBJ2-3
D: TRBD1
size: .
DNA: TGTGCCAGCAGCGCGCGACAGGGGGTGGGCACAGATACGCAGTATTTT
CDR3: CASSARQGVGTDTQYF

length: 15
V: TRBV25-1
J: TRBJ2-2
D: TRBD2
size: .
DNA: TGTGCCAGCAGTTCCTTAGCGGGAGCCCCCGGGGAGCTGTTTTTT
CDR3: CASSSLAGAPGELFF

length: 17
V: TRBV7-3
J: TRBJ2-5
D: .
size: .
DNA: TGTGCCAGCAGCTTGCGGCCCGTAGGACAGTCCCAAGAGACCCAGTACTTC
CDR3: CASSLRPVGQSQETQYF

length: 15
V: TRBV9
J: TRBJ2-3
D: TRBD2
size: .
DNA: TGTGCCAGCAGCCCTCCCGGGGGGAGCACAGATACGCAGTATTTT
CDR3: CASSPPGGSTDTQYF

length: 14
V: TRBV7-9
J: TRBJ2-7
D: .
size: .
DNA: TGTGCCAGCAGCTTGACTGGAAAGATCTACGAGCAGTACTTC
CDR3: CASSLTGKIYEQYF

length: 13
V: TRBV6-5
J: TRBJ2-4
D: .
size: .
DNA: TGTGCCAGCAGTTGGAATAGCGGAAACATTCAGTACTTC
CDR3: CASSWNSGNIQYF